A selection of T cell receptor beta chains follows, all from one sample in a study of T cells after yellow fever vaccination. TCRdb ran MiXCR on the 5' RACE reads and lists one entry per CDR3 protein. The data contain just under 600,000 distinct CDR3 sequences, approximately 13% of them seen just once; the ten biggest clones take up roughly an eighth. Source: PBMCs, taken on the day of the yellow fever booster vaccination. The receptors were gathered from a man aged 25-45 years who received the YFV17D yellow fever vaccine. CDR3s include the opening cysteine and the closing phenylalanine or tryptophan. Each record gives: D gene, clone size, J gene, V gene, CDR3 DNA, CDR3 protein. The D gene is left open where the match is weak. The listing skips clone size in some rows; elsewhere it reads once, few, many or a size class.

.,few,TRBJ2-1,TRBV5-1,TGCGCCAGCAGCTTGGACTGGGTCGGTGAGCAGTTCTTC,CASSLDWVGEQFF
TRBD1,.,TRBJ2-7,TRBV27,TGTGCCAGCAGTTTAGGGACAGGGCCTTTCGAGCAGTACTTC,CASSLGTGPFEQYF
.,.,TRBJ2-7,TRBV12-3/TRBV12-4,TGTGCCAGCAGTGGAACCAAGACCCCCTCCTACGAGCAGTACTTC,CASSGTKTPSYEQYF
.,.,TRBJ2-1,TRBV19,TGTGCCAGTAAATCGGAGGGATCCTACAATGAGCAGTTCTTC,CASKSEGSYNEQFF
TRBD2,.,TRBJ2-1,TRBV20-1,TGCAGTGCTAGAGAATATGGAGCGGGAGGATCCTACAATGAGCAGTTCTTC,CSAREYGAGGSYNEQFF
TRBD2,few,TRBJ2-1,TRBV10-2,TGCGCCAGCAGGGCGGGAGGGGACAATGAGCAGTTCTTC,CASRAGGDNEQFF
TRBD2,.,TRBJ2-7,TRBV6-5,TGTGCCAGCAGTTACTCATTTGGCGGGAGGGGCCACGAGCAGTACTTC,CASSYSFGGRGHEQYF
.,.,TRBJ2-3,TRBV7-2,TGTGCCAGCAGCTTTGGGACAGCCGGGAGAGATACGCAGTATTTT,CASSFGTAGRDTQYF
.,.,TRBJ1-1,TRBV12-3/TRBV12-4,TGTGCCAGCAGTCCCCGAGCACGGGCGGAAGCTTTCTTT,CASSPRARAEAFF
.,.,TRBJ2-7,TRBV7-6,TGTGCCAGCAGCTCCAAAACGACGGACTCCTACGAGCAGTACTTC,CASSSKTTDSYEQYF
.,few,TRBJ1-6,TRBV25-1,TGTGCCAGCAGTGATCTGAGTGGATCACCCCTCCACTTT,CASSDLSGSPLHF
TRBD2,.,TRBJ2-3,TRBV5-5,TGTGCCAGCAGCTTGGGAGTCCTAGCGGGATCAGTAGATACGCAGTATTTT,CASSLGVLAGSVDTQYF
TRBD2,many,TRBJ2-7,TRBV25-1,TGTGCCCGATTGCAGGGCGGTCCACTAGAAGCGGGAGCTTGCTACGAGCAGTACTTC,CARLQGGPLEAGACYEQYF
TRBD2,.,TRBJ2-1,TRBV6-5,TGTGCCAGCAGTTACGGGACTAGCCTCAATGAGCAGTTCTTC,CASSYGTSLNEQFF
.,few,TRBJ2-1,TRBV3-1,TGTGCCAGCAGCCCAGGGCTCTTAAACAATGAGCAGTTCTTC,CASSPGLLNNEQFF
.,.,TRBJ2-1,TRBV9,TGTGCCAGCAGCGTAAGGAACAATGAGCAGTTCTTC,CASSVRNNEQFF
TRBD2,.,TRBJ2-7,TRBV7-2,TGTGCCAGCAGCTTAAGTACTAGCGGGGCCTACGAGCAGTACTTC,CASSLSTSGAYEQYF
.,.,TRBJ1-5,TRBV11-2,TGTGCCAGCAGCTTAGGCTACGGATATAGCAATCAGCCCCAGCATTTT,CASSLGYGYSNQPQHF
TRBD1,.,TRBJ1-6,TRBV5-1,TGCGCCAGCAGCTCGACTACAGGGGGCAGTTCACCCCTCCACTTT,CASSSTTGGSSPLHF
TRBD2,many,TRBJ2-7,TRBV11-2,TGTGCCAGCAGCTCTAGCGGAGGGGCCTACGAGCAGTACTTC,CASSSSGGAYEQYF
TRBD1,few,TRBJ1-5,TRBV20-1,TGCAGTGCCTATTCTGTCCGGGACAGGGGTAATCAGCCCCAGCATTTT,CSAYSVRDRGNQPQHF
TRBD1,few,TRBJ1-1,TRBV5-1,TGCGCCAGCAGCTCCGGGACAGGGTCCACTGAAGCTTTCTTT,CASSSGTGSTEAFF
.,few,TRBJ1-1,TRBV7-7,TGTGCTAGCAGGTCTCGACACTTGAACACTGAAGCTTTCTTT,CASRSRHLNTEAFF
TRBD2,few,TRBJ2-7,TRBV20-1,TGCAGTGCTAGAGATCGACGGCTAGCGGTTAGCTCCTACGAGCAGTACTTC,CSARDRRLAVSSYEQYF
.,few,TRBJ2-7,TRBV20-1,TGCAGTGCTCCCGGGCCGGGGCGGACCTACGAGCAGTACTTC,CSAPGPGRTYEQYF
.,many,TRBJ2-5,TRBV5-1,TGCGCCAGCAGCTTGATCCAGGCTGAAGAGACCCAGTACTTC,CASSLIQAEETQYF
.,.,TRBJ1-5,TRBV28,TGTGCCAGCAACCAAAGACGGCTTCGGAATCAGCCCCAGCATTTT,CASNQRRLRNQPQHF
TRBD2,.,TRBJ2-5,TRBV18,TGTGCCAGCTCACCAGATGCTAGCGGAAGCCTCCAAGAGACCCAGTACTTC,CASSPDASGSLQETQYF
.,.,TRBJ2-5,TRBV24-1,TGTGCCACCAGTGATTTTAGGGAGGAGACCCAGTACTTC,CATSDFREETQYF
.,few,TRBJ2-2,TRBV5-1,TGCGCCAGCAGCTTCGGACACACGAACACCGGGGAGCTGTTTTTT,CASSFGHTNTGELFF
.,.,TRBJ1-6,TRBV27,TGTGCCTCGGGGAGCTCCTATAATTCACCCCTCCACTTT,CASGSSYNSPLHF
.,.,TRBJ2-7,TRBV20-1,TGCAGTGCTAGGATCCCGGGAAGCTCCTACGAGCAGTACTTC,CSARIPGSSYEQYF
TRBD2,few,TRBJ2-1,TRBV2,TGTGCCGGATTAATAGCGGGAGGAGGGGGAGAGCAGTTCTTC,CAGLIAGGGGEQFF